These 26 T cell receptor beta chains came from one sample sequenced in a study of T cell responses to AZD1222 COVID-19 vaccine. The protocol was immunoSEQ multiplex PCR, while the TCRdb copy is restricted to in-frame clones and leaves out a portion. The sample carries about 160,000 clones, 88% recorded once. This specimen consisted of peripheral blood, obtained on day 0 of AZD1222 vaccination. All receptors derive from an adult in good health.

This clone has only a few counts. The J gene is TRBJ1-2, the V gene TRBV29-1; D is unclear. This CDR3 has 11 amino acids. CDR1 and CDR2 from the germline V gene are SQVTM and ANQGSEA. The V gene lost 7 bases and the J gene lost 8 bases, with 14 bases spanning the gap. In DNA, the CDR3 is TGCAGCGGCGACACTACTAAAGGCTACACCTTC. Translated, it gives CSGDTTKGYTF.

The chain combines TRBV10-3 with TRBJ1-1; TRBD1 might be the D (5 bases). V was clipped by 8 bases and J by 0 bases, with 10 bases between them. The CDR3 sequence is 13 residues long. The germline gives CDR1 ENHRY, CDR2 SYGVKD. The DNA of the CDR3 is TGTGCCATCGAGCGACAGATGAACACTGAAGCTTTCTTT. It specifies CAIERQMNTEAFF.

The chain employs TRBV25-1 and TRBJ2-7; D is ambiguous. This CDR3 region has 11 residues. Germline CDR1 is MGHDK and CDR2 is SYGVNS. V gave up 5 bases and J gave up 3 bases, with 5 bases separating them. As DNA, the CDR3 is TGTGCCAGCAGTTTAATCTACGAGCAGTACTTC. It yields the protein CASSLIYEQYF.

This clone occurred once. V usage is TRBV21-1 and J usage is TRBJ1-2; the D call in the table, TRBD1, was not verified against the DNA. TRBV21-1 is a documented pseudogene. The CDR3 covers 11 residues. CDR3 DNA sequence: TGTGCCAGCACGACAGGGTATGGCTACACCTTC. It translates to CASTTGYGYTF.

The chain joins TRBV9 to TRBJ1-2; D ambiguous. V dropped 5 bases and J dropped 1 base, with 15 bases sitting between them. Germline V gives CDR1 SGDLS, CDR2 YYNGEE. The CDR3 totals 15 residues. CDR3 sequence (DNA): TGTGCCAGCAGAGAAGAGGGAGGACTTAACTATGGCTACACCTTC. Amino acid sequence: CASREEGGLNYGYTF.

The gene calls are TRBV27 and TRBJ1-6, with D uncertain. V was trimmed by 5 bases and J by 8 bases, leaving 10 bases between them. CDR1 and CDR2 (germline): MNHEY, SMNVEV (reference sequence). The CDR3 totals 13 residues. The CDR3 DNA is TGTGCCAGCAGTCCTAGCACAGATTCACCCCTCCACTTT. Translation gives CASSPSTDSPLHF.

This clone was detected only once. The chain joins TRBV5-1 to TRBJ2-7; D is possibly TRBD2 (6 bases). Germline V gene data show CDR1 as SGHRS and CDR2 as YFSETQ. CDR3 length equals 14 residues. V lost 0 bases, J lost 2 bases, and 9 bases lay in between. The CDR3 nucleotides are TGCGCCAGCAGCTTGGACGGGGAGGCCTACGAGCAGTACTTC. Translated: CASSLDGEAYEQYF.

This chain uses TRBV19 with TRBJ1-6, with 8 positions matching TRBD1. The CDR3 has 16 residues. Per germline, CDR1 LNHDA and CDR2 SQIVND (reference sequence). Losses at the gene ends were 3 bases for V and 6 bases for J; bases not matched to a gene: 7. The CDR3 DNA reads TGTGCCAGTAGTATTCGACAGGGGACGAGTAATTCACCCCTCCACTTT. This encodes CASSIRQGTSNSPLHF.

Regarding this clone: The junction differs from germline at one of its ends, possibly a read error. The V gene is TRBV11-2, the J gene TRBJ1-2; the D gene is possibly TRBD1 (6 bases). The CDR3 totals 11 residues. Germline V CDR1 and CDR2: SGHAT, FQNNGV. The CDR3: CASASGAPQAF. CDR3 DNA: TGTGCCAGCGCGTCGGGGGCGCCGCAAGCCTTC.

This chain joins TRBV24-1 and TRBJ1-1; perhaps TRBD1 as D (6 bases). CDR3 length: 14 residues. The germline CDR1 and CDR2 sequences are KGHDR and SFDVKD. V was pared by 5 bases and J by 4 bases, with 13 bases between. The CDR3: CATSAQDRSTEAFF. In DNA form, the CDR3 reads TGTGCCACCAGTGCACAGGACAGAAGCACTGAAGCTTTCTTT.

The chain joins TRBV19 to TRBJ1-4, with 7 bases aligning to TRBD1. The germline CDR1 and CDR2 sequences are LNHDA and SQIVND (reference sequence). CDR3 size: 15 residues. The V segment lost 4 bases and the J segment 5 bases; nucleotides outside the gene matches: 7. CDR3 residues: CASSTTGTANEKLFF. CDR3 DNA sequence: TGTGCCAGTAGTACCACCGGGACAGCCAATGAAAAACTGTTTTTT.

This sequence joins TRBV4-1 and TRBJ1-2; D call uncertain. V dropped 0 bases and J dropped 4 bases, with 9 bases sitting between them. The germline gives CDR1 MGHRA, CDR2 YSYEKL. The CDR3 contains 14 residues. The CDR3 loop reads CASSQDPGFYGYTF. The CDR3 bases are TGCGCCAGCAGCCAAGATCCAGGCTTCTATGGCTACACCTTC.

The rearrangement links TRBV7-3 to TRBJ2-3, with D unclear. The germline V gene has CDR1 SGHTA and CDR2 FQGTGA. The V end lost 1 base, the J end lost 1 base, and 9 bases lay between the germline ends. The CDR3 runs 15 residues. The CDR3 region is CASSLSIDRTDTQYF. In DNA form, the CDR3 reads TGTGCCAGCAGCTTAAGTATCGACCGCACAGATACGCAGTATTTT.

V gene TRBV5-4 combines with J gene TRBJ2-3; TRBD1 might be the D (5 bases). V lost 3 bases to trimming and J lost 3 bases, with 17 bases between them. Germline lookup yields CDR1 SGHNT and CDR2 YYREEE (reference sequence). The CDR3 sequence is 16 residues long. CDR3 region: CASSWTSQGRTDTQYF. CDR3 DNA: TGTGCCAGCAGCTGGACCAGTCAGGGTAGGACAGATACGCAGTATTTT.

The CDR3 bases are TGTGCCAGCAGCCGAGCGGACAGGGTAGCACCGCAGTATTTT. It translates to CASSRADRVAPQYF. The chain has TRBV3-1 (or the pseudogene TRBV3-2) and TRBJ2-3; 8 positions match TRBD1. The V gene's germline CDR1 is LGHDT and CDR2 YNNKEL (reference sequence). The CDR3 is made up of 14 amino acids. With V trimmed by 4 bases and J by 10 bases, 10 bases remained unmatched.

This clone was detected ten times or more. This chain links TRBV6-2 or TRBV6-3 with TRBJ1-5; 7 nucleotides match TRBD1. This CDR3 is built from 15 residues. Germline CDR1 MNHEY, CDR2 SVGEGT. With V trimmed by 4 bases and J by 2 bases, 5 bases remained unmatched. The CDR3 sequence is CASSSRDSGNQPQHF. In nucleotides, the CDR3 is TGTGCCAGCAGTTCCCGGGACAGCGGCAATCAGCCCCAGCATTTT.

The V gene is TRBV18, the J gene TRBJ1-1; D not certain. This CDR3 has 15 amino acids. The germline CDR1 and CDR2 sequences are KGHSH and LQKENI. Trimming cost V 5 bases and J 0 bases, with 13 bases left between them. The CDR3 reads CASSVNQIMNTEAFF. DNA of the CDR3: TGTGCCAGCTCAGTTAACCAGATCATGAACACTGAAGCTTTCTTT.

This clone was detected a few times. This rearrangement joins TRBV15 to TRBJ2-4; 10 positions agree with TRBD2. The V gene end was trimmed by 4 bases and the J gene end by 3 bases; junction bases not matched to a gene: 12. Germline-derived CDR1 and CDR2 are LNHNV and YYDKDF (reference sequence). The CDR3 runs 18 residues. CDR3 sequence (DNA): TGTGCCACCAGCAACCCATTTCTAGCGGGAGATGACAAAAACATTCAGTACTTC. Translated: CATSNPFLAGDDKNIQYF. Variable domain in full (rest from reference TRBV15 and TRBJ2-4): DAMVIQNPRYQVTQFGKPVTLSCSQTLNHNVMYWYQQKSSQAPKLLFHYYDKDFNNEADTPDNFQSRRPNTSFCFLDIRSPGLGDTAMYLCATSNPFLAGDDKNIQYFGAGTRLSVL.

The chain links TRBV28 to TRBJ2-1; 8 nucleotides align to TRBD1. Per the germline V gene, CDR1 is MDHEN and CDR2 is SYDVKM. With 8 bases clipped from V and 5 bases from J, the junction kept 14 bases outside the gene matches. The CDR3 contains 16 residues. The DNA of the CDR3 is TGTGCCAGCGAAACTCAGGGGGCGGGTTTGAACAATGAGCAGTTCTTC. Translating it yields CASETQGAGLNNEQFF.

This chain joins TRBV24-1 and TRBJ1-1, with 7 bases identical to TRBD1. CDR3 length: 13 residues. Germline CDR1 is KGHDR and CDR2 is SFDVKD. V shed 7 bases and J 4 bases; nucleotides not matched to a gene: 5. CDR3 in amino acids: CATRDTGATEAFF. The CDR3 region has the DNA TGTGCCACCAGGGATACAGGGGCCACTGAAGCTTTCTTT.

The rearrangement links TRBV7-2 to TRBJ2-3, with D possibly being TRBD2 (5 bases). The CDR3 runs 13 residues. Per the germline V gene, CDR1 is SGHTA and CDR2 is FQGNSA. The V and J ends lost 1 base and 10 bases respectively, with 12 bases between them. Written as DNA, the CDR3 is TGTGCCAGCAGCTTAGGACTGCTAGCTGCGCAGTATTTT. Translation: CASSLGLLAAQYF.

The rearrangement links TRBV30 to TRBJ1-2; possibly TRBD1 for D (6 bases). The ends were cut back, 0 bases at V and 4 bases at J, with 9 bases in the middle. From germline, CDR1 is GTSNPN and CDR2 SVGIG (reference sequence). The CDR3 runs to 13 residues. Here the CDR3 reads CAWSVVRGYGYTF. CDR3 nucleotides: TGTGCCTGGAGTGTAGTCAGGGGCTATGGCTACACCTTC.

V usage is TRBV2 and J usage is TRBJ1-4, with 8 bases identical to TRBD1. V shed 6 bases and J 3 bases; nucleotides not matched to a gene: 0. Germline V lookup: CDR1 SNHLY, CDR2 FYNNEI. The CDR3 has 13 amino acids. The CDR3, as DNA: TGTGCCAGCAGGGGACAGGCTAATGAAAAACTGTTTTTT. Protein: CASRGQANEKLFF.

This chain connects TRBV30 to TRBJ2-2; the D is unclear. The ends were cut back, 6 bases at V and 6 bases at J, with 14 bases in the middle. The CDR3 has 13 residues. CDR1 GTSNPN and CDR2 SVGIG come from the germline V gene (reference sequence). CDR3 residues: CACPTIGAGELFF. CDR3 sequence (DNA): TGTGCCTGCCCAACGATTGGGGCCGGGGAGCTGTTTTTT.

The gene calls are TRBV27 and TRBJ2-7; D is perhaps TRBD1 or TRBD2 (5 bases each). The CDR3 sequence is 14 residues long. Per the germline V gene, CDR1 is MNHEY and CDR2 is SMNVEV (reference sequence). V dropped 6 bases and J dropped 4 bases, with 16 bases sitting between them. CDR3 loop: CASSNNRDPYEQYF. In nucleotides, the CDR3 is TGTGCCAGCAGCAATAACCGGGACCCTTACGAGCAGTACTTC.

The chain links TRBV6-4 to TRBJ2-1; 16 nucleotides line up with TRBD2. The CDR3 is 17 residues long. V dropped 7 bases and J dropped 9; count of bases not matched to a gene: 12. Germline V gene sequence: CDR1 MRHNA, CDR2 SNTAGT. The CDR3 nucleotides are TGTGCCAGCACTCCCCCGGGACTAGCGGGGGGGCAGAGTGAGCAGTTCTTC. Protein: CASTPPGLAGGQSEQFF.